This T cell receptor (beta chain) was sequenced in a study of blood T cell repertoires in COVID-19. The overall study: Donors in the United States, Italy and Spain gave samples during acute or convalescent COVID-19. The cDNA or gDNA used as material had been derived from T cells, B-cell-depleted T cells, or PBMCs.

Original handling: It was from reference gene primer amplification that nucleated cell counts were estimated. Here immunoSEQ multiplex PCR was the method, and the copy in TCRdb shows in-frame clones only, minus some. V, J and clone size derive from that table, while D and trimming were established from the DNA sequence. The sample records roughly 300,000 clones, 85% to 90% being singletons. This clone occurred once. Sequencing input: peripheral blood. This TCR derives from a human donor in a cohort sampled during active COVID-19.

The CDR3 protein is CASDDRGGETQYF. In DNA, the CDR3 is TGTGCTAGTGACGACAGGGGGGGTGAGACCCAGTACTTC. This rearrangement joins TRBV12-5 to TRBJ2-5; 9 bases align to TRBD1. The germline V gene encodes CDR1 LGHNT and CDR2 FRNRAP. V was pared by 7 bases and J by 5 bases, with 5 bases of the junction left unmatched. This CDR3 spans 13 amino acids.